One sample yielded the 14 T cell receptor beta chains listed below, sequenced in a study of PD-L1 blockade in urothelial cancer (dated by TCRdb to the late 2010s). Reading the label with the study, this specimen's time point is: pretreatment peripheral blood. Libraries were prepared through the immunoSEQ multiplex PCR assay. Sourced from immuneACCESS, this table was stored by TCRdb with only in-frame sequences that have V and J called. A share of the clones is absent; for the studies checked, an unresolved V gene accounts for under half, and the remainder has no known explanation. The sample profile shows about 57,000 clones; 75% to 85% of them were found once. Roughly 5% of the sample rests with the top ten. The sample here was PBMCs, taken around atezolizumab (anti-PD-L1) treatment. Source of these receptors: a man aged 65 to 79 with urothelial cancer.

The rearrangement joins TRBV6-1 to TRBJ1-1; TRBD1 is a possible D gene (6 bases). Trimming removed 1 base at V and 8 bases at J, with 14 bases between. The CDR3 length is 14 residues. The germline CDR1 and CDR2 sequences are MNHNS and SASEGT. In DNA form, the CDR3 reads TGTGCCAGCAGTGAAGGAAGGGACATGGTCGAAGCTTTCTTT. Residues: CASSEGRDMVEAFF.

The genes are TRBV5-1 and TRBJ2-7, with 10 bases matching TRBD1. This CDR3 is 16 amino acids long. Trimming cost V 3 bases and J 4 bases; bases outside gene matches: 10. Germline lookup yields CDR1 SGHRS and CDR2 YFSETQ. The CDR3 loop reads CASSSAKTGGAYEQYF. The CDR3 DNA reads TGCGCCAGCAGCTCCGCCAAGACAGGGGGCGCGTACGAGCAGTACTTC.

This rearrangement joins TRBV6-1 to TRBJ1-2, with TRBD1 as a possible D gene (5 bases). V gave up 6 bases and J gave up 7 bases, with 15 bases separating them. The V gene's germline CDR1 is MNHNS and CDR2 SASEGT. The CDR3 has 13 amino acids. The CDR3 coding sequence is TGTGCCAGCAGGATGACAGAATCCTCTGGCTACACCTTC. It is translated as CASRMTESSGYTF.

The chain links TRBV5-4 to TRBJ2-1, with 7 bases identical to TRBD2. With 0 bases clipped from V and 8 bases from J, the junction kept 11 bases outside the gene matches. This CDR3 contains 16 residues. From germline, CDR1 is SGHNT and CDR2 YYREEE (reference sequence). CDR3 nucleotides: TGTGCCAGCAGCTTGGGATTGGTCGTCGCGGGAGATGAGCAGTTCTTC. Amino acid sequence: CASSLGLVVAGDEQFF.

The chain couples TRBV11-3 to TRBJ2-7, with TRBD1 matching over 9 bases. The V and J ends lost 5 bases and 2 bases, in that order; junction bases with no gene match: 10. This CDR3 is 16 amino acids long. The V gene's germline CDR1 is SGHNT and CDR2 YENEEA. The CDR3 nucleotides read TGTGCCAGCAGCCAGTACAGGGGGCCATCTCCCTACGAGCAGTACTTC. As protein: CASSQYRGPSPYEQYF. Filled out from reference TRBV11-3 and TRBJ2-7, the complete variable domain reads EAGVVQSPRYKIIEKKQPVAFWCNPISGHNTLYWYLQNLGQGPELLIRYENEEAVDDSQLPKDRFSAERLKGVDSTLKIQPAELGDSAVYLCASSQYRGPSPYEQYFGPGTRLTVT.

The rearrangement joins TRBV29-1 to TRBJ2-7; TRBD1 might be the D (6 bases). CDR1 and CDR2 from the germline V gene are SQVTM and ANQGSEA. The CDR3 has 13 residues. Trimming took 4 bases from V and 2 from J, leaving 12 bases between them. The CDR3 DNA follows: TGCAGCGTTGTACGGGCAGGGGCCTACGAGCAGTACTTC. Amino acids: CSVVRAGAYEQYF.

The chain recombines TRBV10-3 with TRBJ2-5; the match to TRBD2 covers 8 bases. CDR3 length: 15 residues. The germline V gene has CDR1 ENHRY and CDR2 SYGVKD. The V segment lost 3 bases and the J segment 2 bases; nucleotides outside the gene matches: 5. The CDR3 protein is CAISDSGSLQETQYF. CDR3 DNA: TGTGCCATCAGTGACAGCGGGAGTTTACAAGAGACCCAGTACTTC.

The chain is built from TRBV5-1 and TRBJ2-1; D is possibly TRBD2 (5 bases). Trimming shortened V by 1 base and J by 7 bases, and 12 bases separated the two germline ends. CDR3 size: 14 residues. CDR1 SGHRS and CDR2 YFSETQ come from the germline V gene. CDR3 protein: CASSLLGVRNEQFF. Written as DNA, the CDR3 is TGCGCCAGCAGCTTGTTGGGAGTTCGGAATGAGCAGTTCTTC.

The chain is built from TRBV5-1 and TRBJ2-2, with 9 positions matching TRBD2. This CDR3 is 18 amino acids long. Germline CDR1 and CDR2: SGHRS and YFSETQ. V was pared by 4 bases and J by 2 bases, with 12 bases of the junction left unmatched. CDR3 coding DNA: TGCGCCAGCAGCCCCCGGGGACTAGCATCGGGAAACACCGGGGAGCTGTTTTTT. It codes for CASSPRGLASGNTGELFF.

This chain joins TRBV19 and TRBJ2-1, with 9 bases identical to TRBD2. CDR3 length equals 15 residues. Trimming at V came to 7 bases and at J to 0 bases, leaving 4 bases not matched to a gene. Per the germline V gene, CDR1 is LNHDA and CDR2 is SQIVND (reference sequence). The CDR3 spells CASTAGGDSYNEQFF. The DNA for the CDR3 is TGTGCCAGTACCGCGGGGGGGGACTCCTACAATGAGCAGTTCTTC.

This chain joins TRBV7-2 and TRBJ2-1; 7 bases match TRBD2. The CDR3 has 14 residues. Germline assignment: CDR1 SGHTA and CDR2 FQGNSA. The trim removed 3 bases at V and 9 bases at J, leaving 8 bases unmatched. CDR3 nucleotides: TGTGCCAGCAGCTTTTTTACGGGAGGTAGTGAGCAGTTCTTC. Translating it yields CASSFFTGGSEQFF. The entire variable domain, with the rest obtained from reference TRBV7-2 and TRBJ2-1, is as follows: GAGVSQSPSNKVTEKGKDVELRCDPISGHTALYWYRQSLGQGLEFLIYFQGNSAPDKSGLPSDRFSAERTGGSVSTLTIQRTQQEDSAVYLCASSFFTGGSEQFFGPGTRLTVL.

The chain combines TRBV30 with TRBJ2-1, with 9 bases aligning to TRBD1. The CDR3 runs to 13 residues. The germline V gene encodes CDR1 GTSNPN and CDR2 SVGIG (reference sequence). V trimming: 0 bases; J trimming: 7 bases; junction bases outside the gene matches: 1. CDR3 region: CAWSVGQGNEQFF. DNA for the CDR3: TGTGCCTGGAGTGTAGGACAGGGGAATGAGCAGTTCTTC.

The chain couples TRBV29-1 to TRBJ2-3; D perhaps matches TRBD2 (6 bases). The CDR3 totals 15 residues. The V and J ends lost 2 bases and 1 base respectively, with 13 bases between them. Germline CDR1 reads SQVTM; CDR2 reads ANQGSEA. The CDR3, as DNA: TGCAGCGTTGAACAACCGCGGGGCCGCACAGATACGCAGTATTTT. Translation: CSVEQPRGRTDTQYF.

The V and J genes are TRBV5-4 and TRBJ2-2, with D hard to call. The V gene's germline CDR1 is SGHNT and CDR2 YYREEE (reference sequence). The V and J ends lost 2 bases and 10 bases respectively, with 15 bases between them. CDR3 length: 14 residues. The CDR3 DNA sequence: TGTGCCAGCAGCTTACACTTTGAGGAAGTGGAGCTGTTTTTT. It is translated as CASSLHFEEVELFF.